What follows are 22 T cell receptor beta chains derived from one specimen sequenced in a study of shared T cell receptors in the human thymus. Sequencing was performed with immunoSEQ multiplex PCR; in TCRdb, only in-frame clones are kept and a portion is missing. The sample includes 700,000 or so clones, 80% to 90% of them seen just once. These data were also filed under a second study, of human thymus T cells.

The sequenced sample was thymocytes. These receptors came from a girl younger than two with a congenital heart defect.

The chain couples TRBV5-1 to TRBJ1-1; no clear D gene. Germline CDR1 and CDR2: SGHRS and YFSETQ. The CDR3 contains 12 residues. The V and J ends lost 7 bases and 0 bases respectively, with 7 bases between them. Here the CDR3 reads CASYSMNTEAFF. The CDR3 region has the DNA TGCGCCAGCTACTCCATGAACACTGAAGCTTTCTTT.

The chain is built from TRBV6-6 and TRBJ1-2, with 7 nucleotides matching TRBD1. This CDR3 spans 14 amino acids. The J segment lost 5 bases and the V segment lost 6 bases, leaving 9 bases of the junction unmatched. The V gene's germline CDR1 is MNHNY and CDR2 SVGAGI (reference sequence). CDR3 sequence: CASSSTGQEYGYTF. Written as DNA, the CDR3 is TGTGCCAGCAGCTCCACCGGACAGGAATATGGCTACACCTTC.

The rearrangement joins TRBV6-5 to TRBJ2-5; tentative D call: TRBD2 (6 bases). Per germline, CDR1 MNHEY and CDR2 SVGAGI. The CDR3 covers 13 residues. Trimming pared 6 bases from V and 3 bases from J, leaving 11 bases between. CDR3 residues: CASRGGEEETQYF. CDR3 nucleotide sequence: TGTGCCAGCAGGGGCGGGGAGGAAGAGACCCAGTACTTC.

The gene calls are TRBV12-5 and TRBJ2-7; perhaps TRBD1 as D (6 bases). With 7 bases removed from V and 0 bases from J, the gap between germline ends came to 16 bases. Germline V gene data show CDR1 as LGHNT and CDR2 as FRNRAP. This CDR3 is 15 amino acids long. The CDR3 protein is CASVSTPGASYEQYF. The CDR3 region has the DNA TGTGCTAGTGTCAGTACTCCAGGGGCCTCCTACGAGCAGTACTTC.

The chain joins TRBV4-2 to TRBJ2-5; D perhaps matches TRBD1 (6 bases). The CDR3 is made up of 15 amino acids. Germline CDR1 LGHNA, CDR2 YNFKEQ. Trimming removed 0 bases from V and 2 bases from J, with 10 bases in between. The CDR3 nucleotides read TGTGCCAGCAGCCAAGACCGACAGGAGCAAGAGACCCAGTACTTC. Translated, it gives CASSQDRQEQETQYF.

This chain connects TRBV4-3 to TRBJ1-1; D may be TRBD1 (6 bases). V lost 3 bases, J lost 0 bases, and 26 bases lay in between. This CDR3 region has 20 residues. The germline gives CDR1 LGHNA, CDR2 YSLEER. CDR3 DNA: TGCGCCAGCAGCCACAAAAGAGGGGATACAGGGATGAAACTGAACACTGAAGCTTTCTTT. Amino acid sequence: CASSHKRGDTGMKLNTEAFF.

This chain joins TRBV5-1 and TRBJ2-3, with 11 positions matching TRBD2. Germline trimming cut 0 bases from V and 0 bases from J; bases unmatched to any gene: 6. Germline values: CDR1 SGHRS, CDR2 YFSETQ. The CDR3 spans 18 residues. The CDR3 DNA reads TGCGCCAGCAGCTTGGGTAGCGGGGGGGCGTGGAGCACAGATACGCAGTATTTT. Residues: CASSLGSGGAWSTDTQYF. Supplemented by reference TRBV5-1 and TRBJ2-3, the full variable domain reads KAGVTQTPRYLIKTRGQQVTLSCSPISGHRSVSWYQQTPGQGLQFLFEYFSETQRNKGNFPGRFSGRQFSNSRSEMNVSTLELGDSALYLCASSLGSGGAWSTDTQYFGPGTRLTVL.

This clone came up once. This rearrangement joins TRBV29-1 to TRBJ2-3; TRBD2 is a possible D gene (6 bases). With 7 bases removed from V and 4 bases from J, the gap between germline ends came to 18 bases. This CDR3 contains 14 residues. Germline CDR1 SQVTM, CDR2 ANQGSEA. CDR3 in amino acids: CSATGGKEADTQYF. The CDR3 DNA reads as TGCAGCGCAACCGGGGGAAAGGAAGCAGATACGCAGTATTTT.

The chain couples TRBV7-3 to TRBJ1-1; D ambiguous. Deletions cut 4 bases from V and 1 base from J, with 10 bases between. CDR3 length: 14 amino acids. Germline CDR1 SGHTA, CDR2 FQGTGA. CDR3 sequence reads: CASSSGGSNTEAFF. Here the CDR3 DNA reads TGTGCCAGCAGCTCGGGAGGATCGAACACTGAAGCTTTCTTT.

The chain uses TRBV9 and TRBJ1-3; D is undetermined. Per germline, CDR1 SGDLS and CDR2 YYNGEE. The CDR3 runs to 13 residues. Deletions cut 3 bases from V and 4 bases from J, with 8 bases between. The chain's CDR3 is CASSAPVGNTIYF. CDR3 nucleotides: TGTGCCAGCAGCGCTCCAGTGGGAAACACCATATATTTT. Variable domain in full (rest from reference TRBV9 and TRBJ1-3): DSGVTQTPKHLITATGQRVTLRCSPRSGDLSVYWYQQSLDQGLQFLIQYYNGEERAKGNILERFSAQQFPDLHSELNLSSLELGDSALYFCASSAPVGNTIYFGEGSWLTVV.

This chain links TRBV6-1 with TRBJ1-1; D ambiguous. Trimming cost V 1 base and J 4 bases, with 16 bases left between them. This CDR3 is 16 amino acids long. The germline CDR1 and CDR2 sequences are MNHNS and SASEGT. The CDR3 DNA reads TGTGCCAGCAGTGAAGTTTTCCTTGAGTATGGCACTGAAGCTTTCTTT. Amino acids: CASSEVFLEYGTEAFF.

This chain links TRBV10-3 with TRBJ2-2; 8 bases align to TRBD2. This CDR3 is built from 14 residues. The trim removed 7 bases at V and 6 bases at J, leaving 7 bases unmatched. CDR1 ENHRY and CDR2 SYGVKD come from the germline V gene. CDR3 sequence reads: CAIMTGGPAGELFF. The CDR3 DNA is TGTGCCATCATGACGGGGGGGCCGGCCGGGGAGCTGTTTTTT.

The chain combines TRBV2 with TRBJ1-5; 8 bases are a match to TRBD1. V was clipped by 5 bases and J by 7 bases; unmatched bases: 1. The CDR3 covers 12 residues. The germline V gene encodes CDR1 SNHLY and CDR2 FYNNEI. The CDR3 DNA sequence: TGTGCCAGCAGTCAGGGGGCCCAGCCCCAGCATTTT. It translates to CASSQGAQPQHF.

The DNA of the CDR3 is TGTGCCAGCAGCCAGGGAGGAATTAAACGGCCGCGCCGGCGAAACTATGGCTACACCTTC. Translated, it gives CASSQGGIKRPRRRNYGYTF. The rearrangement uses TRBV27 and TRBJ1-2; tentative D call: TRBD1 (5 bases). Per germline, CDR1 MNHEY and CDR2 SMNVEV (reference sequence). The CDR3 totals 20 residues. Deletions cut 6 bases from V and 2 bases from J, with 31 bases between.

This chain links TRBV15 with TRBJ1-2; TRBD1 matches at 8 bases. The germline gives CDR1 LNHNV, CDR2 YYDKDF (reference sequence). CDR3 length: 11 amino acids. V trimming: 6 bases; J trimming: 8 bases; junction bases outside the gene matches: 2. The CDR3 coding sequence is TGTGCCACCAGTTCAGGGGGCGGCTACACCTTC. Translation: CATSSGGGYTF. The whole variable domain, remainder taken from reference TRBV15 and TRBJ1-2, is DAMVIQNPRYQVTQFGKPVTLSCSQTLNHNVMYWYQQKSSQAPKLLFHYYDKDFNNEADTPDNFQSRRPNTSFCFLDIRSPGLGDTAMYLCATSSGGGYTFGSGTRLTVV.

The gene calls are TRBV12-1 and TRBJ2-5; the table gives TRBD2 as D, unverified against the DNA. TRBV12-1 counts as a pseudogene. The CDR3 contains 18 residues. In DNA, the CDR3 is TGTGCCAGCAGCCGAACCAACTACGCTATTGGACTGCAAGAGACCCAGTACTTC. Translating gives CASSRTNYAIGLQETQYF.

This clone was detected a few times. The genes are TRBV7-9 and TRBJ2-3, with D unresolved. V was trimmed by 0 bases and J by 0 bases, leaving 10 bases between them. The CDR3 totals 16 residues. CDR1 is SEHNR and CDR2 is FQNEAQ in the germline V gene (reference sequence). The CDR3, as DNA: TGTGCCAGCAGCTTAGCCCAAGCCTTAAGCACAGATACGCAGTATTTT. It translates to CASSLAQALSTDTQYF.

V is TRBV5-1 and J is TRBJ2-7; possibly TRBD2 for D (5 bases). Germline V gives CDR1 SGHRS, CDR2 YFSETQ. V gave up 0 bases and J gave up 0 bases, with 16 bases separating them. This CDR3 is built from 17 residues. The CDR3 protein is CASSLDRTRQHSYEQYF. The DNA of the CDR3 is TGCGCCAGCAGCTTGGACCGCACTAGACAACACTCCTACGAGCAGTACTTC.

V usage is TRBV4-2 and J usage is TRBJ2-3; TRBD2 agrees at 9 bases. Germline V gene lookup returns CDR1 LGHNA and CDR2 YNFKEQ. The CDR3 consists of 16 residues. V dropped 2 bases and J dropped 5; count of bases not matched to a gene: 8. This chain's CDR3 is CASSQRGGGVQDTQYF. The CDR3 region has the DNA TGTGCCAGCAGCCAAAGGGGCGGGGGGGTTCAAGATACGCAGTATTTT.

The sample holds a few counts of this clone. V gene TRBV7-6 combines with J gene TRBJ2-1, with 13 bases aligning to TRBD2. The CDR3 is made up of 18 amino acids. J was trimmed by 0 bases and V by 5 bases; bases with no gene match: 7. CDR1 is SGHVS and CDR2 is FNYEAQ in the germline V gene. CDR3 in amino acids: CASSHPTSGGHSYNEQFF. The CDR3 bases are TGTGCCAGCAGCCATCCGACTAGCGGGGGGCACTCCTACAATGAGCAGTTCTTC.

The chain employs TRBV7-4 and TRBJ2-1; a weak D match, TRBD2 (6 bases). V gave up 6 bases and J gave up 2 bases, with 11 bases separating them. The length of the CDR3 is 14 residues. The germline V gene encodes CDR1 SGHVT and CDR2 SQSDAQ. CDR3 residues: CASRLREAYNEQFF. The CDR3 region has the DNA TGTGCCAGCAGGTTAAGGGAGGCCTACAATGAGCAGTTCTTC.

This chain joins TRBV10-2 and TRBJ1-3, with TRBD1 as a possible D gene (5 bases). V lost 7 bases, J lost 1 base, and 8 bases lay in between. Germline CDR1 reads WSHSY; CDR2 reads SAAADI. This CDR3 is 13 amino acids long. DNA for the CDR3: TGCGCCAGCATTCAGGGATCTGGAAACACCATATATTTT. Translated: CASIQGSGNTIYF.